This note documents a single TCR beta chain sequence. Its antigen remains unknown. The data stem from a study of vaccination and CD4 T cells after COVID-19. Specified treatment: approximately 10-day PBMC culture with coronavirus spike peptide pools or control peptides (ViraFEST assay). Study-wide findings and caveats: Recorded median SARS-CoV-2-reactive clonotype numbers increased from about 20 to 38 without reaching significance.

Researchers used the Oncomine TCR Beta short-read assay to sequence DNA from cultured CD4+ T cells. TCRdb recomputed calls from the PCR reads with MiXCR, one row per CDR3 protein. The data show 13,000 or so distinct CDR3 sequences, 45% seen once. This receptor was taken from a human donor who had recovered from COVID-19. Sequencing used CD4+ T cells from blood, cultured in vitro, obtained after SARS-CoV-2 vaccination.

CDR3 bases: TGCGCCAGCAGCCCCGGACAGGGAGATTGGAAAGCCCTCCACTTT. Its translation: CASSPGQGDWKALHF. The chain combines TRBV5-1 with TRBJ1-6; 8 nucleotides align to TRBD1. V shed 4 bases, J shed 14 bases, and the junction held 14 bases outside the gene matches. Germline loops: CDR1 SGHRS, CDR2 YFSETQ. The CDR3 consists of 15 residues.